What follows are 11 T cell receptor beta chains derived from one specimen sequenced in a study of early T cells in non-severe SARS-CoV-2 infection. TCRdb ran MiXCR on the 5' RACE reads and lists one entry per CDR3 protein. Of about 90,000 distinct CDR3 sequences listed, roughly 12% are singletons. This specimen consisted of whole blood, obtained at baseline. All receptors derive from an adult who was a healthcare worker with PCR-confirmed SARS-CoV-2 infection or an uninfected control (not recorded which).

This clonotype was detected many times. The chain combines TRBV12-3 or TRBV12-4 with TRBJ1-5, with 7 bases aligning to TRBD1. The CDR3 extends over 17 amino acids. Trimming cost V 6 bases and J 1 base; bases outside gene matches: 12. CDR3 coding DNA: TGTGCCAGCAGCGGCTGGGCAGGGGGTCGCAGCAATCAGCCCCAGCATTTT. Translating gives CASSGWAGGRSNQPQHF.

Concerning this clonotype: The junction shows a germline mismatch at one end, possibly a read error. The V gene is TRBV11-1, the J gene TRBJ2-1, with 13 bases identical to TRBD2. This CDR3 spans 19 amino acids. Germline CDR1 and CDR2: SGHAT and FQDESV (reference sequence). In DNA, the CDR3 is TGCGCCAGCAGCTTGAGGACTAGCGGGGGCCGGAGCTCCTACAATGAGCAGTTCTTC. Its translation: CASSLRTSGGRSSYNEQFF.

The sample holds many counts of this clonotype. The DNA of the CDR3 is TGTGCCAGCACCGTCGGGACTAGCGGGAGGGACGAAACCGGGGAGCTGTTTTTT. It yields the protein CASTVGTSGRDETGELFF. The chain carries TRBV7-6 and TRBJ2-2, with 16 positions matching TRBD2. The length of the CDR3 is 18 residues. The germline gives CDR1 SGHVS, CDR2 FNYEAQ. V dropped 7 bases and J dropped 5; count of bases not matched to a gene: 10.

This clonotype was seen more than once but under ten times. The chain has TRBV5-1 and TRBJ2-3, with 10 bases identical to TRBD2. The V gene end was trimmed by 4 bases and the J gene end by 4 bases; junction bases not matched to a gene: 9. This CDR3 region has 16 residues. Germline V lookup: CDR1 SGHRS, CDR2 YFSETQ. CDR3 loop: CASSPSGRGWADTQYF. In nucleotides, the CDR3 is TGCGCCAGCAGCCCAAGCGGGAGGGGTTGGGCAGATACGCAGTATTTT.

This clonotype was recorded at least ten times. This chain uses TRBV19 with TRBJ2-2, with D tentatively TRBD1 (6 bases). Trimming shortened V by 7 bases and J by 1 base, and 13 bases separated the two germline ends. In germline, CDR1 is LNHDA, CDR2 SQIVND (reference sequence). CDR3 length: 15 residues. CDR3 DNA: TGTGCCAGTAAATTTGCAGGGGTGAACACCGGGGAGCTGTTTTTT. As protein: CASKFAGVNTGELFF.

This clonotype was counted only a few times. The J gene is TRBJ1-1, the V gene TRBV7-6, with a tentative D call TRBD1 (5 bases). Germline V gene sequence: CDR1 SGHVS, CDR2 FNYEAQ. The CDR3 totals 13 residues. V lost 1 base to trimming and J lost 3 bases, with 6 bases between them. CDR3 nucleotides: TGTGCCAGCAGCTTAGTGGGGGACACTGAAGCTTTCTTT. This sequence encodes CASSLVGDTEAFF.

This rearrangement joins TRBV12-3 or TRBV12-4 to TRBJ1-6, with 7 positions matching TRBD1. V dropped 5 bases and J dropped 4; count of bases not matched to a gene: 8. The length of the CDR3 is 16 residues. The CDR3 is CASSPRQGQYNSPLHF. The CDR3 DNA reads as TGTGCCAGCAGTCCCCGACAGGGCCAATATAATTCACCCCTCCACTTT.

The chain recombines TRBV7-2 with TRBJ2-3; 12 nucleotides match TRBD1. Germline V CDR1 and CDR2: SGHTA, FQGNSA. There are 16 residues in the CDR3. V trimming: 1 base; J trimming: 5 bases; junction bases outside the gene matches: 4. The CDR3 is CASSLGGQGAKDTQYF. CDR3 coding DNA: TGTGCCAGCAGCTTAGGGGGACAGGGGGCAAAAGATACGCAGTATTTT. Using reference TRBV7-2 and TRBJ2-3 for the parts outside the CDR3, the full variable domain is GAGVSQSPSNKVTEKGKDVELRCDPISGHTALYWYRQSLGQGLEFLIYFQGNSAPDKSGLPSDRFSAERTGGSVSTLTIQRTQQEDSAVYLCASSLGGQGAKDTQYFGPGTRLTVL.

The genes are TRBV7-9 and TRBJ2-5, with D unclear. The CDR3 length is 14 residues. V dropped 5 bases and J dropped 0 bases, with 10 bases sitting between them. Germline loops: CDR1 SEHNR, CDR2 FQNEAQ (reference sequence). For the CDR3, the DNA is TGTGCCAGCAGCCCAGACCTGTACCAAGAGACCCAGTACTTC. Translating gives CASSPDLYQETQYF.

This clonotype was counted ten times or more. The genes are TRBV28 and TRBJ1-6, with TRBD1 identical over 7 bases. The length of the CDR3 is 16 residues. With V trimmed by 3 bases and J by 10 bases, 12 bases remained unmatched. The germline V gene has CDR1 MDHEN and CDR2 SYDVKM. The CDR3 spells CASSFLLDREGSPLHF. CDR3 nucleotide sequence: TGTGCCAGCAGTTTCTTACTCGACAGGGAGGGATCACCCCTCCACTTT.

This clonotype occurred many times. The chain combines TRBV11-2 with TRBJ2-5, with 13 nucleotides matching TRBD2. With V trimmed by 4 bases and J by 4 bases, 6 bases remained unmatched. This CDR3 has 16 amino acids. Germline lookup yields CDR1 SGHAT and CDR2 FQNNGV. Here the CDR3 DNA reads TGTGCCAGCAGCTCGTCCGGACTAGCGGGAGTAGAGACCCAGTACTTC. Translating gives CASSSSGLAGVETQYF.